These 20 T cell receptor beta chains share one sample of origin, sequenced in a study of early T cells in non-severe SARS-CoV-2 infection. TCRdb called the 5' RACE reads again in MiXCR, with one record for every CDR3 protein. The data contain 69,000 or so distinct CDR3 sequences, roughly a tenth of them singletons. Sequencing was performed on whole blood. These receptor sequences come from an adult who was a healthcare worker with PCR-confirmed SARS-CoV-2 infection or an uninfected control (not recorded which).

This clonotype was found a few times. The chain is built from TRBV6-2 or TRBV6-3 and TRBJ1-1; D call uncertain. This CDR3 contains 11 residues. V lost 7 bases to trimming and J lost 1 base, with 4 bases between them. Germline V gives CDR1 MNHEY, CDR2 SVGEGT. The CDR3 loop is CASTENTEAFF. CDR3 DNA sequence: TGTGCCAGCACCGAGAACACTGAAGCTTTCTTT.

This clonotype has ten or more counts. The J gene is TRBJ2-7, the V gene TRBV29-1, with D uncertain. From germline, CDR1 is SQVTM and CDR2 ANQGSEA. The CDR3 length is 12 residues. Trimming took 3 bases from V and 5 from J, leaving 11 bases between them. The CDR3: CSVDLDGDEQYF. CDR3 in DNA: TGCAGCGTTGACCTGGACGGAGACGAGCAGTACTTC.

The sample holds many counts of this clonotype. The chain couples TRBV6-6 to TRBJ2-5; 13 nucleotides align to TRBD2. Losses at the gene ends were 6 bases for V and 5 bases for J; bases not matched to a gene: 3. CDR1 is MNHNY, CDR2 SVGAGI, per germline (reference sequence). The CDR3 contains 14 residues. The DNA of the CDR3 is TGTGCCAGCAGGGAGACTAGCGGGAGGGAGACCCAGTACTTC. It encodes CASRETSGRETQYF.

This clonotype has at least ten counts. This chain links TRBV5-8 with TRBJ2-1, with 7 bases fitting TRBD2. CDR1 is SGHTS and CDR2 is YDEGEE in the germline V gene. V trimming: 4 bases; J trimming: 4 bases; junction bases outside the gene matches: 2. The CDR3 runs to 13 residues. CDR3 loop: CASSGTNYNEQFF. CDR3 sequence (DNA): TGTGCCAGCAGCGGGACTAATTACAATGAGCAGTTCTTC. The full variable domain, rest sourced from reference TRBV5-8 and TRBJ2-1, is EAGVTQSPTHLIKTRGQQATLRCSPISGHTSVYWYQQALGLGLQFLLWYDEGEERNRGNFPPRFSGRQFPNYSSELNVNALELEDSALYLCASSGTNYNEQFFGPGTRLTVL.

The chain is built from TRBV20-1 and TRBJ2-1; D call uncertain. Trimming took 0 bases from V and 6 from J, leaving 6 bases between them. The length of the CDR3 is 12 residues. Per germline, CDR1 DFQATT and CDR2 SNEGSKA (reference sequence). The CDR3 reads CSARDISNEQFF. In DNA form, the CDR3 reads TGCAGTGCTAGAGATATTAGCAATGAGCAGTTCTTC.

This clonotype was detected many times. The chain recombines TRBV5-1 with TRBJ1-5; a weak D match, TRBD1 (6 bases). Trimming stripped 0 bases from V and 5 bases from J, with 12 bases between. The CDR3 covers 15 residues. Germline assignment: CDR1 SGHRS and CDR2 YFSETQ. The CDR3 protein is CASSLAGDKYQPQHF. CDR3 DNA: TGCGCCAGCAGCTTGGCCGGGGACAAATATCAGCCCCAGCATTTT.

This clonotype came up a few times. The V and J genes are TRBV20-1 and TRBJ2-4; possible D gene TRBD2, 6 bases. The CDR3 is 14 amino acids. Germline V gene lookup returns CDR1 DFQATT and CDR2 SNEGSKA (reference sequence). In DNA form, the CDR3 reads TGCAGCGCCGGGGGTCCGGTGTCCAAAAACATTCAGTACTTC. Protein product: CSAGGPVSKNIQYF.

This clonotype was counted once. In DNA, the CDR3 is TGTGCCAGCAGCTTCTCTTTGGGCACTGAAGCTTTCTTT. It translates to CASSFSLGTEAFF. The rearrangement links TRBV7-3 to TRBJ1-1; D gene uncertain. Trimming left V 3 bases short and J 4 bases short, with 9 bases between. Germline lookup yields CDR1 SGHTA and CDR2 FQGTGA. The CDR3 contains 13 residues.

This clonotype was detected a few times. The CDR3 region is CASSLSSGSQYEQYF. The CDR3 bases are TGTGCCAGCAGCTTGTCTAGCGGGAGCCAATACGAGCAGTACTTC. V usage is TRBV5-4 and J usage is TRBJ2-7, with 10 bases fitting TRBD2. V gave up 1 base and J gave up 4 bases; unmatched junction bases: 5. The CDR3 consists of 15 residues. Germline V lookup: CDR1 SGHNT, CDR2 YYREEE (reference sequence).

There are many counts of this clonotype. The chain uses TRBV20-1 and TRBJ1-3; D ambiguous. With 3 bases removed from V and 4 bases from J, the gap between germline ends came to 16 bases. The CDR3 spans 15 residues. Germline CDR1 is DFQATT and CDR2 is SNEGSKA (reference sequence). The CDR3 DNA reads TGCAGTGCTAGGAGGGCCGGTATGAGGGGAAACACCATATATTTT. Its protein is CSARRAGMRGNTIYF.

The CDR3 DNA reads TGTGCCAGCAGCTTAATTGGGACAGTTCAGGAGACCCAGTACTTC. Translation gives CASSLIGTVQETQYF. The genes are TRBV11-2 and TRBJ2-5; 7 bases line up with TRBD1. J gave up 5 bases and V 2 bases, and 8 bases lay outside the gene matches. The CDR3 contains 15 residues. The germline V gene has CDR1 SGHAT and CDR2 FQNNGV.

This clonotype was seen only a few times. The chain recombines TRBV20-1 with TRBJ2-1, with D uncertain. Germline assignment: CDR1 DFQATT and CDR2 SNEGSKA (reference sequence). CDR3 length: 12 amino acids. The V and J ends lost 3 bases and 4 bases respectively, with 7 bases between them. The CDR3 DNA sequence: TGCAGTGCTAGCATTCTTTACAATGAGCAGTTCTTC. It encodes CSASILYNEQFF.

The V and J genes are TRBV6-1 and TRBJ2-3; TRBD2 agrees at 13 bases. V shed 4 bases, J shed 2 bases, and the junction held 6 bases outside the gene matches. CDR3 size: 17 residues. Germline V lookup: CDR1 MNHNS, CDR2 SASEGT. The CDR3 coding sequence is TGTGCCAGCAGTGTGGGGACTAGCGGGGCTAACACAGATACGCAGTATTTT. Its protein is CASSVGTSGANTDTQYF.

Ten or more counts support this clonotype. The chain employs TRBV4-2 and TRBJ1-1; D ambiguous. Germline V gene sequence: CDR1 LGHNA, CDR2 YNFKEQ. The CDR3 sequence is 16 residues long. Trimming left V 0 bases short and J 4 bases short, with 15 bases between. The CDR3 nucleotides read TGTGCCAGCAGCCAAGATAGAACAGCTGTAATCACTGAAGCTTTCTTT. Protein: CASSQDRTAVITEAFF.

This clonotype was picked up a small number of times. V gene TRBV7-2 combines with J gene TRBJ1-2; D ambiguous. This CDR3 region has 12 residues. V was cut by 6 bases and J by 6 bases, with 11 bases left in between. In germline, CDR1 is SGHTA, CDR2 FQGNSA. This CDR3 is CASSWQTNGYTF. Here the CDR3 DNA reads TGTGCCAGCAGTTGGCAGACTAATGGCTACACCTTC.

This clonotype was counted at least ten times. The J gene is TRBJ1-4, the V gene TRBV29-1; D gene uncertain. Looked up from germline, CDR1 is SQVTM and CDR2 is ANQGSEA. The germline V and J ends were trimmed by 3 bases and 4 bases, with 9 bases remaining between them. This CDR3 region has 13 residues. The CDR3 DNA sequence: TGCAGCGTTGAGTCTGGGGATAATGAAAAACTGTTTTTT. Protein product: CSVESGDNEKLFF.

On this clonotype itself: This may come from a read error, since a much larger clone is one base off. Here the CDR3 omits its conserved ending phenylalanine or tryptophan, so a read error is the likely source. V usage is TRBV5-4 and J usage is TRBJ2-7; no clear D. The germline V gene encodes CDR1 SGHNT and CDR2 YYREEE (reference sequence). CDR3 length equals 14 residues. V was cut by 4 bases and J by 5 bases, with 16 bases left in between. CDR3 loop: CASSTAVAVNEQYL. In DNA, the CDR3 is TGTGCCAGCAGCACGGCGGTGGCAGTGAACGAGCAGTACTTA.

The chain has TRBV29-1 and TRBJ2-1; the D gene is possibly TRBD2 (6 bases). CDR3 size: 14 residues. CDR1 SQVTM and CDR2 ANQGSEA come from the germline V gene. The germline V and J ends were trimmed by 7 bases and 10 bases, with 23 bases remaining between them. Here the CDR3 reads CSALTGTAPMEQFF. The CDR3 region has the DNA TGCAGCGCCCTAACCGGGACTGCCCCCATGGAGCAGTTCTTC.

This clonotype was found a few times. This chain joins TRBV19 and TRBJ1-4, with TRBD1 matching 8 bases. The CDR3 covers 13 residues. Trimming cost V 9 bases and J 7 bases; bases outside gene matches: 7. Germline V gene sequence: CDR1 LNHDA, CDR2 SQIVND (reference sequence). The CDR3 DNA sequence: TGTGCCAGCGCCCCCGGGACAGGTGAAAAACTGTTTTTT. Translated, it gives CASAPGTGEKLFF.

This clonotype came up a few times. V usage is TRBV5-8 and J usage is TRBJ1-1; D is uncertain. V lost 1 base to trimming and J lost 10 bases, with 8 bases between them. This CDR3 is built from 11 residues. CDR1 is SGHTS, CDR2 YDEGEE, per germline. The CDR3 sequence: CASSLRRAAFF. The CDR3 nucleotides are TGTGCCAGCAGCTTGAGGAGGGCAGCTTTCTTT.